This T cell receptor beta chain was captured in a study of blood T cell repertoires in COVID-19. Study at large: Specimens from acute and convalescent COVID-19 originated in the United States, Italy and Spain.

Germline V gene data show CDR1 as LNHNV and CDR2 as YYDKDF (reference sequence). J gave up 7 bases and V 0 bases, and 8 bases lay outside the gene matches. The CDR3 has 17 amino acids. This clone was detected once. This same CDR3 is encoded by further DNA sequences in the sample. Assay: immunoSEQ multiplex PCR; the TCRdb copy retains only in-frame clones and omits some. The data show about 180,000 clones, with 86% seen just once and under 25% held by the top ten. The TCR comes from a man aged 65 to 79 with active or convalescent COVID-19. Material for sequencing was peripheral blood. The chain uses TRBV15 and TRBJ2-1, with TRBD2 matching over 11 bases. The CDR3, as DNA: TGTGCCACCAGCAGAGATCGCCTAGCGGGAGGAAGGAATGAGCAGTTCTTC. Its translation is CATSRDRLAGGRNEQFF.